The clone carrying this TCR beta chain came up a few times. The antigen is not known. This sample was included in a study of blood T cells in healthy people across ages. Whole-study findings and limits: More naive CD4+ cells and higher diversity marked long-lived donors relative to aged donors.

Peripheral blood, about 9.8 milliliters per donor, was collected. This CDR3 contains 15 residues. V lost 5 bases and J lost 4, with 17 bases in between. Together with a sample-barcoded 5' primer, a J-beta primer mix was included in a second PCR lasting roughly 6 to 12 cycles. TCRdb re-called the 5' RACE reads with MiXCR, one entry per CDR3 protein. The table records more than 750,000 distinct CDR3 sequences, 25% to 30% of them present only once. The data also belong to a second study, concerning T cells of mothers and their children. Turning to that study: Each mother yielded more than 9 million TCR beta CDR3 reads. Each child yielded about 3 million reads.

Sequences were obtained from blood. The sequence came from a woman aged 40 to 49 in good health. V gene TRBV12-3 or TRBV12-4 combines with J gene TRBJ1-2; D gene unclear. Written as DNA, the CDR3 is TGTGCCAGCAGTCCCCGGGGTATGAGCTTCTATGGCTACACCTTC. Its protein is CASSPRGMSFYGYTF.